This T cell receptor beta chain appears in the sequencing data of a study of cytomegalovirus exposure and HLA in healthy donors. Background on the study: From about 200 million T cells, an earlier analysis saw approximately 120 million unique TCR beta sequences.

Concerning this clone itself: The junction differs from germline at one of its ends, possibly a read error.

The PCR had 60 Vbeta and 13 Jbeta primers. Repertoires were generated with immunoSEQ multiplex PCR, while TCRdb's copy carries only in-frame clones and drops some. The sample yields approximately 240,000 clones, 82% seen once. Germline loops: CDR1 SGHVS, CDR2 FNYEAQ. CDR3 length: 10 residues. The sequencing input was PBMCs. This sequence joins TRBV7-6 and TRBJ2-3, with D possibly TRBD2 on 6 matching bases. This TCR derives from a woman aged 40 to 55 in good health and CMV-seropositive. The CDR3 is CASSAGTLAF. The CDR3 nucleotides read TGTGCCAGCAGCGCCGGGACTCTCGCTTTT. The full variable domain, its missing parts supplied by reference TRBV7-6 and TRBJ2-3, is GAGVSQSPRYKVTKRGQDVALRCDPISGHVSLYWYRQALGQGPEFLTYFNYEAQQDKSGLPNDRFSAERPEGSISTLTIQRTEQRDSAMYRCASSAGTLAFGPGTRLTVL.